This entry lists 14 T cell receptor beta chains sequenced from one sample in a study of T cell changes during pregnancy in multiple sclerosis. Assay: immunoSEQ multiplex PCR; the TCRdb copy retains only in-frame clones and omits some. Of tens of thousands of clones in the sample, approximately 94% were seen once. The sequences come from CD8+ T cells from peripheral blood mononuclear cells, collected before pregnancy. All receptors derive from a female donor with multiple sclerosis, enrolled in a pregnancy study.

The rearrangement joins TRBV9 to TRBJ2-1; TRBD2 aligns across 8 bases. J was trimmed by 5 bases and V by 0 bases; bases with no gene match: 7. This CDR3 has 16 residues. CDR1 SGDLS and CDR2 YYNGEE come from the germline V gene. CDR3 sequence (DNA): TGTGCCAGCAGCGTAGTCTCGGGAGGGGAACACAATGAGCAGTTCTTC. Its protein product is CASSVVSGGEHNEQFF.

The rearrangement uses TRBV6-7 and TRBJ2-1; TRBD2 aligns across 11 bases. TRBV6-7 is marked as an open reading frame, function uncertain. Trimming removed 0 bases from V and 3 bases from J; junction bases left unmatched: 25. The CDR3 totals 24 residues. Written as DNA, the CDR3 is TGTGCCAGCAGTTACTCGAAGTCTCTGGAACCTAGCGGGAGGCCCTTTCTGTTCTACAATGAGCAGTTCTTC. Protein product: CASSYSKSLEPSGRPFLFYNEQFF.

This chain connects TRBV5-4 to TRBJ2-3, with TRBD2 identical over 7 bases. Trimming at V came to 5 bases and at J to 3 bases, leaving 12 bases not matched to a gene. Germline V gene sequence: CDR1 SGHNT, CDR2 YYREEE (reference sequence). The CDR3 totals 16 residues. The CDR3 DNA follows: TGTGCCAGCAGATTATTGAGGGAGGGCCGAACAGATACGCAGTATTTT. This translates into CASRLLREGRTDTQYF.

The CDR3 coding sequence is TGTGCCAGCAGCCTATCGGGAGGCGACACAGATACGCAGTATTTT. Translating it yields CASSLSGGDTDTQYF. The chain joins TRBV7-6 to TRBJ2-3, with TRBD2 identical over 7 bases. The germline CDR1 and CDR2 sequences are SGHVS and FNYEAQ. The CDR3 covers 15 residues. Trimming removed 5 bases from V and 2 bases from J; junction bases left unmatched: 7.

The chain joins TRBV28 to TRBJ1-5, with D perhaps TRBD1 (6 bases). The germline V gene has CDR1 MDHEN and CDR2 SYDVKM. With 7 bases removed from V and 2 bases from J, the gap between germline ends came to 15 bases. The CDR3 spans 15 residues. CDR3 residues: CASKGEGVGNQPQHF. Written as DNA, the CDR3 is TGTGCCAGCAAAGGTGAGGGGGTGGGCAATCAGCCCCAGCATTTT.

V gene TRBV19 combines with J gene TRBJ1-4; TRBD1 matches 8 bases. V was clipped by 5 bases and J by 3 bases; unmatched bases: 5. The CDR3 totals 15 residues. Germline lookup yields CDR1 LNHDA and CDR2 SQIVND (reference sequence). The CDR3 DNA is TGTGCCAGTAGTCCCCGGGACAGGCCTAATGAAAAACTGTTTTTT. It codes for CASSPRDRPNEKLFF.

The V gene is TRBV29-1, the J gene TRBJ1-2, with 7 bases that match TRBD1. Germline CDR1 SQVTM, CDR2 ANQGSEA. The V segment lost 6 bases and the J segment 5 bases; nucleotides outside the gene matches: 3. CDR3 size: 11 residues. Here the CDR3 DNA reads TGCAGCGTGGAGGGGGCGTATGGCTACACCTTC. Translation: CSVEGAYGYTF.

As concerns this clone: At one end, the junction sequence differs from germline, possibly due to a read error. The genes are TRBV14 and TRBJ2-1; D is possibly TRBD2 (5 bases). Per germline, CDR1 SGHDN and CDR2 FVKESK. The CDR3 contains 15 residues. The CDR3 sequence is CASRQGSQVYNEQFF. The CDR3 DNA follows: TGTGCCAGCAGACAAGGGAGTCAAGTGTACAATGAGCAGTTCTTC. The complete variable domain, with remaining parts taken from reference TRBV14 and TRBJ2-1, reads EAGVTQFPSHSVIEKGQTVTLRCDPISGHDNLYWYRRVMGKEIKFLLHFVKESKQDESGMPNNRFLAERTGGTYSTLKVQPAELEDSGVYFCASRQGSQVYNEQFFGPGTRLTVL.

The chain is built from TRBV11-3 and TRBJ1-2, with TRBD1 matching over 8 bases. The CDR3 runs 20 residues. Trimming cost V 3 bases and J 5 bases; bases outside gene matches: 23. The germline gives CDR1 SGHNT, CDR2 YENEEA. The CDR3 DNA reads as TGTGCCAGCAGCTTCTTCTCCGGAGACAGGGGCCGTACTTTAAATTATGGCTACACCTTC. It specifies CASSFFSGDRGRTLNYGYTF.

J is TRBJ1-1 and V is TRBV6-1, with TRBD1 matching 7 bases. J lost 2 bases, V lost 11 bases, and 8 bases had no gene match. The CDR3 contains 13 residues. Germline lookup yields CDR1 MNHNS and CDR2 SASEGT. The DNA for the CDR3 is TGTGCCGTACAATGGGACAGCAACACTGAAGCTTTCTTT. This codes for CAVQWDSNTEAFF.

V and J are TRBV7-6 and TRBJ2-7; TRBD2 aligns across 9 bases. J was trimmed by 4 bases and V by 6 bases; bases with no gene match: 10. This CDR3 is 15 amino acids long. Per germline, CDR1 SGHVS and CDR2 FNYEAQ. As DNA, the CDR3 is TGTGCCAGCAGTCCTATAGCGGGAGTTTCTTACGAGCAGTACTTC. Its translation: CASSPIAGVSYEQYF.

The CDR3 bases are TGTGCCAGCAGTGAAGGACTAGCGGGAGGGTACGAGCAGTACTTC. Amino acid sequence: CASSEGLAGGYEQYF. The V gene is TRBV6-1, the J gene TRBJ2-7; 14 bases align to TRBD2. CDR1 and CDR2 from the germline V gene are MNHNS and SASEGT. The CDR3 totals 15 residues. Trimming removed 1 base from V and 4 bases from J; junction bases left unmatched: 0.

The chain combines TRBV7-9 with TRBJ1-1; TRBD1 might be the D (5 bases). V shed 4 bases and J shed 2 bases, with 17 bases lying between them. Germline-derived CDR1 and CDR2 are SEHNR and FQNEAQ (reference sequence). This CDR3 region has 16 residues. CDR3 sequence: CASSSPHGGANTEAFF. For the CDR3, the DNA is TGTGCCAGCAGCTCCCCCCACGGGGGAGCTAACACTGAAGCTTTCTTT.

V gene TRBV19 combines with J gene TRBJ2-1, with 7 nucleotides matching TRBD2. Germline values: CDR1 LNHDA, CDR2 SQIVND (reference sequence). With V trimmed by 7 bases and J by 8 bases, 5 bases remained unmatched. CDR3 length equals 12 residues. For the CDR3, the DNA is TGTGCCAGTAAGGAGGGAGGGGATGAGCAGTTCTTC. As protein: CASKEGGDEQFF.